Detailed here is one TCR beta chain. Its antigen is as yet unknown. V shed 3 bases, J shed 8 bases, and the junction held 7 bases outside the gene matches. This CDR3 is 14 amino acids long. Germline CDR1 and CDR2: MGHRA and YSYEKL. The data were obtained in a study of T-cell memory formation after mild COVID-19. Study details: The two donors had largely donor-specific TCR clusters. Study conclusions and caveats: CD4+ contracting clones were found mainly in CM and EM, and CD8+ ones in EMRA.

Using its own MiXCR run on the 5' RACE reads, TCRdb lists one record per CDR3 protein. The sample consists of roughly 580,000 distinct CDR3 sequences, roughly 18% of them appearing once. Source material: PBMCs or a T cell subset sorted from them (not recorded which). The sequence was collected from an adult woman who had mild COVID-19 (a few samples of this study predate the infection). Cell type and time point are not known. The chain has TRBV4-1 and TRBJ1-1; 9 bases agree with TRBD1. The CDR3 DNA is TGCGCCAGCAGCCAGAGACAGGGGGGGACGGAAGCTTTCTTT. Translated: CASSQRQGGTEAFF.